Shown below are 3 T cell receptor beta chains from a single sample sequenced in a study of blood T cell repertoires in COVID-19. TCRdb keeps only in-frame clones here, not all; method: immunoSEQ multiplex PCR. The repertoire includes some 150,000 clones, 87% of them detected once, and 3.7% sits in the top ten. Source material: peripheral blood. The origin of the receptors is a man between 18 and 35 years old with active or convalescent COVID-19.

This sequence joins TRBV2 and TRBJ2-7, with TRBD2 matching over 7 bases. Germline CDR1 and CDR2: SNHLY and FYNNEI. The V and J ends lost 7 bases and 6 bases, in that order; junction bases with no gene match: 12. This CDR3 region has 14 residues. The CDR3 DNA follows: TGTGCCAGCACGTTCTGGACTAGTCTTTCCGAGCAGTACTTC. It specifies CASTFWTSLSEQYF.

This chain uses TRBV5-4 with TRBJ1-4, with 8 bases lining up with TRBD1. The length of the CDR3 is 14 residues. Germline CDR1 reads SGHNT; CDR2 reads YYREEE (reference sequence). The V gene end was trimmed by 4 bases and the J gene end by 14 bases; junction bases not matched to a gene: 13. CDR3 bases: TGTGCCAGCAGCCAGAGGACAGGGAATGGAAGGCTGTTTTTT. Encoded protein: CASSQRTGNGRLFF.

This chain links TRBV29-1 with TRBJ2-5; 9 bases match TRBD1. Germline-derived CDR1 and CDR2 are SQVTM and ANQGSEA. V lost 8 bases, J lost 2 bases, and 6 bases stayed unmatched. This CDR3 has 13 residues. This chain's CDR3 is CSTWTGDQETQYF. In DNA, the CDR3 is TGCAGCACCTGGACAGGGGATCAAGAGACCCAGTACTTC. Full variable domain (outside the CDR3, taken from reference TRBV29-1 and TRBJ2-5): SAVISQKPSRDICQRGTSLTIQCQVDSQVTMMFWYRQQPGQSLTLIATANQGSEATYESGFVIDKFPISRPNLTFSTLTVSNMSPEDSSIYLCSTWTGDQETQYFGPGTRLLVL.